This TCR beta chain is from a study of OX40 agonist ivuxolimab in advanced cancers. Looking at the study overall: Six ivuxolimab dose levels, 0.01 to 10 mg/kg, were given intravenously every 2 weeks. Two patients with cutaneous melanoma and one with hepatocellular carcinoma, three in total, showed partial responses. Findings and caveats of the study: Expanded clones were, on average, more numerous in CD8+ T cells than in CD4+.

This clone was counted once. Antigen: not known. Collection of blood occurred at baseline, at cycle 4 day 1, and at cycle 7 day 1. Sequencing was performed with immunoSEQ multiplex PCR; in TCRdb, only in-frame clones are kept and a portion is missing. In the table there are about 45,000 clones, 85% to 90% of which are singletons. This TCR was sampled from an adult with an advanced solid tumor such as melanoma, head and neck, liver or kidney cancer. Here the sequenced sample was CD4+ or CD8+ T cells sorted from blood, taken in a trial of the OX40 agonist ivuxolimab.

The CDR3 here is CASSQDTGDTQYF. The CDR3 DNA is TGCGCCAGCAGCCAAGATACGGGAGATACGCAGTATTTT. The chain employs TRBV4-3 and TRBJ2-3, with no clear D. V lost 0 bases to trimming and J lost 5 bases, with 6 bases between them. Germline V CDR1 and CDR2: LGHNA, YSLEER. The CDR3 is 13 residues long.